This is a list of T cell receptor beta chains from one sample in a study of STAT5B mutations in CD4+ large granular lymphocyte leukemia. Data came from immunoSEQ multiplex PCR; TCRdb stores just in-frame clones and leaves some out. The sample lists about 33,000 clones; about 70% were seen once. Source material: CD4+ T cells from blood buffy coats. The receptors were sampled from a human donor in good health. The CDR3 runs from the conserved cysteine through the conserved F or W.

J,V,CDR3
TRBJ2-1,TRBV5-3,CARSDRDLAHKQFF
TRBJ2-1,TRBV2,CASRRLAGGFYNEQFF
TRBJ2-2,TRBV30,CAWNVGLAPNTGELFF
TRBJ1-1,TRBV19,CASSNRGARGTEAFF
TRBJ1-2,TRBV12-2,CASRGRGRGNYGYTF
TRBJ1-1,TRBV11-3,CASSQEGQGDTEAFF
TRBJ2-5,TRBV10-2,CASTSSGGFQETQYF
TRBJ1-1,TRBV30,CAWSLGRDTEAFF
TRBJ2-3,TRBV11-3,CASSLTPSTDTQYF
TRBJ2-1,TRBV2,CASRPLAGRTYNEQFF
TRBJ1-1,TRBV19,CASKIGENTEAFF
TRBJ2-1,TRBV14,CASSQGWAISSYNEQFF
TRBJ1-1,TRBV30,CAWSIERPVVRDAEAFF
TRBJ1-2,TRBV5-1,CASSLAIRSSEGYGYTF
TRBJ2-7,TRBV15,CATSRDRGYEQYF
TRBJ2-1,TRBV18,CASSTLASQSYNEQFF
TRBJ1-4,TRBV5-4,CASSFGQGPNEKLFF
TRBJ1-2,TRBV6-5,CASSYGASSGSHTF
TRBJ2-1,TRBV2,CASRNLAGGTYNEQFF
TRBJ2-3,TRBV5-1,CASSLDGGGADDTQYF
TRBJ1-2,TRBV18,CASSQEGSSYGYTF
TRBJ2-3,TRBV28,CASSPHGGSTDTQYF
TRBJ1-5,TRBV30,CAWSVGVQGAQPQHF
TRBJ2-3,TRBV6-6,CASRREPLTDTQYF
TRBJ2-1,TRBV5-1,CASSLATSGEQFF
TRBJ2-1,TRBV7-6,CASSGQGSYNEQFF
TRBJ1-3,TRBV19,CASTSWGSSGNTIYF
TRBJ2-7,TRBV20-1,CSARGQYEQYF
TRBJ1-2,TRBV9,CASSKRTGTGYGYTF
TRBJ2-7,TRBV6-1,CASSVQGPAYEQYF
TRBJ2-1,TRBV29-1,CSVVVSSAEQFF
TRBJ1-2,TRBV2,CASSEALPGGIGYTF
TRBJ2-7,TRBV5-4,CASSPPGQGAYEQYF
TRBJ1-5,TRBV18,CASSPMPGQPQHF
TRBJ1-2,TRBV30,CAWKGQGRNYGYTF
TRBJ1-4,TRBV19,CASSQQFIGLNEKLFF
TRBJ2-5,TRBV5-4,CASSLEGDEETQYF
-,TRBV2,CASSFQGAGEQYF
TRBJ1-4,TRBV30,CAWTPRSTNEKLFF
TRBJ2-1,TRBV19,CASRPPGLAREQFF
TRBJ2-3,TRBV5-1,CASSLAVSSSTDTQYF
TRBJ1-5,TRBV6-1,CASSQDIQPQHF
TRBJ2-3,TRBV29-1,CSVESYRGPRYF
TRBJ1-2,TRBV5-4,CASSAEPGQGNYGYTF
TRBJ2-1,TRBV5-1,CASSLEGWGPPYNEQFF
TRBJ2-3,TRBV13,CASSPLAESNTDTQYF
TRBJ2-6,TRBV5-5,CASSLVMANVLTF
TRBJ2-3,TRBV6-4,CASSLAGLNGDTQYF
TRBJ2-7,TRBV6-5,CASSDGLIGKQYF